These 24 T cell receptor beta chains were all obtained from the same sample, sequenced in a study of T cells in localized non-small cell lung cancer. TCRdb's table, derived via immunoSEQ multiplex PCR, lists solely in-frame clones and lacks some. The profile shows a few thousand clones, roughly a third of them singletons. Sequenced here: lung tumor tissue, sampled before any cancer treatment. The source is a male donor at least 60 years old with stage I squamous cell lung carcinoma.

By share, this clone counts as medium-sized. CDR3 nucleotides: TGTGCCAGCAGTTATCAGACAGGGGGCTTCTACAATGAGCAGTTCTTC. This translates into CASSYQTGGFYNEQFF. The chain carries TRBV6-8 and TRBJ2-1; 10 bases are shared with TRBD1. CDR1 MNHGY and CDR2 SAAAGT come from the germline V gene. Unmatched junction bases numbered 5, after V lost 3 bases and J lost 3 bases. CDR3 length: 16 residues.

This clone has a handful of counts. A junction boundary mismatches the germline segment, possibly from a read error. The chain carries TRBV7-8 and TRBJ1-4; D uncertain. The germline V gene has CDR1 SGHVS and CDR2 FQNEAQ. CDR3 size: 14 residues. The CDR3 loop reads CASRLGTANEKLFF. For the CDR3, the DNA is TGTGCCAGCAGGTTAGGTACAGCTAATGAAAAACTGTTTTTT.

J is TRBJ1-2 and V is TRBV18; 10 bases fit TRBD1. V lost 2 bases to trimming and J lost 6 bases; unmatched junction nucleotides: 3. Looked up from germline, CDR1 is KGHSH and CDR2 is LQKENI. The CDR3 covers 14 residues. The chain's CDR3 is CASSPAGTGDGYTF. The DNA for the CDR3 is TGTGCCAGCTCACCAGCCGGGACAGGGGATGGCTACACCTTC.

V and J are TRBV11-3 and TRBJ2-2; TRBD1 matches at 10 bases. V was clipped by 5 bases and J by 5 bases; unmatched bases: 2. CDR1 is SGHNT and CDR2 is YENEEA in the germline V gene. CDR3 size: 14 residues. CDR3 bases: TGTGCCAGCAGCCAGGACAGGGGGACCGGGGAGCTGTTTTTT. Encoded protein: CASSQDRGTGELFF.

This clone was counted only a few times. J is TRBJ2-3 and V is TRBV11-3; D is unclear. The CDR3 totals 16 residues. Trimming stripped 1 base from V and 2 bases from J, with 13 bases between. The germline V gene has CDR1 SGHNT and CDR2 YENEEA. CDR3 loop: CASSLGLLDLTDTQYF. In DNA form, the CDR3 reads TGTGCCAGCAGCTTAGGTCTCCTAGATCTCACAGATACGCAGTATTTT. Together with reference TRBV11-3 and TRBJ2-3, the CDR3 gives the full variable domain: EAGVVQSPRYKIIEKKQPVAFWCNPISGHNTLYWYLQNLGQGPELLIRYENEEAVDDSQLPKDRFSAERLKGVDSTLKIQPAELGDSAVYLCASSLGLLDLTDTQYFGPGTRLTVL.

The chain carries TRBV19 and TRBJ2-7; D is uncertain. The V and J ends lost 10 bases and 1 base respectively, with 14 bases between them. This CDR3 spans 13 amino acids. From germline, CDR1 is LNHDA and CDR2 SQIVND (reference sequence). CDR3 coding DNA: TGTGCCACCCAAAGTGCAGGTTCCTACGAGCAGTACTTC. It translates to CATQSAGSYEQYF.

V usage is TRBV9 and J usage is TRBJ1-2, with 10 bases lining up with TRBD1. The CDR3 length is 16 residues. Germline-derived CDR1 and CDR2 are SGDLS and YYNGEE. With 4 bases clipped from V and 8 bases from J, the junction kept 14 bases outside the gene matches. The DNA of the CDR3 is TGTGCCAGCAGCTTCCGGGACAGGGGACCCGGGCGGGGCTACACCTTC. It is translated as CASSFRDRGPGRGYTF.

The chain has TRBV28 and TRBJ2-1; D is unclear. The CDR3 extends over 15 amino acids. Germline V CDR1 and CDR2: MDHEN, SYDVKM. V was shortened by 1 base and J by 12 bases, with 19 bases between the two germline ends. DNA of the CDR3: TGTGCCAGCAGTTTATATGCTGGGGAACTGATGGTGCAGTTCTTC. Its translation is CASSLYAGELMVQFF. The full variable domain, completed using reference TRBV28 and TRBJ2-1, is DVKVTQSSRYLVKRTGEKVFLECVQDMDHENMFWYRQDPGLGLRLIYFSYDVKMKEKGDIPEGYSVSREKKERFSLILESASTNQTSMYLCASSLYAGELMVQFFGPGTRLTVL.

J is TRBJ2-2 and V is TRBV9, with unresolved D. The CDR3 contains 13 residues. Germline loops: CDR1 SGDLS, CDR2 YYNGEE. The V and J ends lost 0 bases and 6 bases respectively, with 6 bases between them. The CDR3 loop reads CASSVESSGELFF. CDR3 in DNA: TGTGCCAGCAGCGTAGAATCCTCCGGGGAGCTGTTTTTT.

The rearrangement joins TRBV28 to TRBJ1-1; D not certain. Trimming cost V 5 bases and J 5 bases, with 21 bases left between them. The CDR3 runs to 16 residues. The V gene's germline CDR1 is MDHEN and CDR2 SYDVKM. The CDR3 is CASSPPLGGMRTEAFF. DNA of the CDR3: TGTGCCAGCAGTCCCCCCCTGGGAGGGATGAGGACTGAAGCTTTCTTT.

Sample share makes this clone large (0.1 to 1%). The chain links TRBV28 to TRBJ1-2; D remains unclear. V shed 5 bases and J shed 8 bases, with 15 bases lying between them. Germline V gene data show CDR1 as MDHEN and CDR2 as SYDVKM. The CDR3 is 13 amino acids. In DNA form, the CDR3 reads TGTGCCAGCAGTCCGGGCAGTCGCCTGGGCTACACCTTC. As protein: CASSPGSRLGYTF.

J is TRBJ1-5 and V is TRBV6-8; 8 nucleotides line up with TRBD1. Looked up from germline, CDR1 is MNHGY and CDR2 is SAAAGT. J was trimmed by 2 bases and V by 7 bases; bases with no gene match: 10. The CDR3 extends over 16 amino acids. The chain's CDR3 is CASTFSGGPRNQPQHF. The DNA for the CDR3 is TGTGCCAGCACCTTTTCAGGGGGCCCCCGCAATCAGCCCCAGCATTTT.

The rearrangement uses TRBV15 and TRBJ2-1; D gene unclear. This CDR3 spans 15 amino acids. Germline CDR1 LNHNV, CDR2 YYDKDF (reference sequence). With 0 bases removed from V and 3 bases from J, the gap between germline ends came to 9 bases. This chain's CDR3 is CATSRDWLGYNEQFF. For the CDR3, the DNA is TGTGCCACCAGCAGAGATTGGTTGGGCTACAATGAGCAGTTCTTC. The variable domain in full, with the rest retrieved from reference TRBV15 and TRBJ2-1, is DAMVIQNPRYQVTQFGKPVTLSCSQTLNHNVMYWYQQKSSQAPKLLFHYYDKDFNNEADTPDNFQSRRPNTSFCFLDIRSPGLGDTAMYLCATSRDWLGYNEQFFGPGTRLTVL.

By proportion, this clone is medium-sized (0.01 to 0.1%). CDR3 in DNA: TGTGCCAGCAGCTTGCCCCCGGGCCCCCGAAATGAGCAGTTCTTC. Amino acids: CASSLPPGPRNEQFF. This chain connects TRBV11-3 to TRBJ2-1; D remains unclear. This CDR3 is built from 15 residues. Germline CDR1 is SGHNT and CDR2 is YENEEA. V lost 3 bases and J 7 bases, leaving 16 bases between the germline ends.

This rearrangement joins TRBV28 to TRBJ2-1; 8 bases are a match to TRBD2. The trim removed 4 bases at V and 6 bases at J, leaving 8 bases unmatched. The CDR3 is made up of 15 amino acids. The germline gives CDR1 MDHEN, CDR2 SYDVKM. CDR3 nucleotide sequence: TGTGCCAGCAGTTCAACGGGACTAGAGGGCAATGAGCAGTTCTTC. It yields the protein CASSSTGLEGNEQFF.

This clone has a handful of counts. This chain uses TRBV6-8 with TRBJ2-2; D gene uncertain. Germline CDR1 reads MNHGY; CDR2 reads SAAAGT. The CDR3 totals 13 residues. V was shortened by 6 bases and J by 5 bases, with 10 bases between the two germline ends. The CDR3 DNA reads TGTGCCAGCAGCCAACTGGTGACCGGGGAGCTGTTTTTT. Protein: CASSQLVTGELFF.

The count of this clone is one. CDR3 nucleotide sequence: TGTGCCTCTCAGGGACAGGGGGCGCTTGGCTACACCTTC. It yields the protein CASQGQGALGYTF. The V call is TRBV28, the J call TRBJ1-2; 12 bases are a match to TRBD1. With 11 bases clipped from V and 7 bases from J, the junction kept 8 bases outside the gene matches. CDR1 and CDR2 from the germline V gene are MDHEN and SYDVKM. The CDR3 is 13 amino acids.

This clone was counted only a few times. The chain recombines TRBV19 with TRBJ1-2; 7 bases fit TRBD1. Germline CDR1 reads LNHDA; CDR2 reads SQIVND (reference sequence). CDR3 length: 16 residues. The trim removed 5 bases at V and 6 bases at J, leaving 15 bases unmatched. The CDR3 DNA reads TGTGCCAGTAGTCTCCTCGGCGACAGGGTTTGGAATGGCTACACCTTC. Translating it yields CASSLLGDRVWNGYTF. Full variable domain (missing parts from reference TRBV19 and TRBJ1-2): DGGITQSPKYLFRKEGQNVTLSCEQNLNHDAMYWYRQDPGQGLRLIYYSQIVNDFQKGDIAEGYSVSREKKESFPLTVTSAQKNPTAFYLCASSLLGDRVWNGYTFGSGTRLTVV.

The rearrangement joins TRBV14 to TRBJ1-4; the D is unclear. The germline CDR1 and CDR2 sequences are SGHDN and FVKESK. V was pared by 3 bases and J by 8 bases, with 13 bases between. The CDR3 covers 14 residues. Written as DNA, the CDR3 is TGTGCCAGCAGCCACACCCCGCTAGGCGAAAAACTGTTTTTT. Translating gives CASSHTPLGEKLFF.

By frequency in the sample, this clone is large. CDR3 in amino acids: CASSHSAGAEAFF. Here the CDR3 DNA reads TGTGCCAGCTCACATTCGGCAGGGGCTGAAGCTTTCTTT. This sequence joins TRBV18 and TRBJ1-1, with D possibly TRBD1 on 6 matching bases. V dropped 4 bases and J dropped 6 bases, with 12 bases sitting between them. The germline CDR1 and CDR2 sequences are KGHSH and LQKENI. This CDR3 is 13 amino acids long. Supplemented by reference TRBV18 and TRBJ1-1, the full variable domain reads NAGVMQNPRHLVRRRGQEARLRCSPMKGHSHVYWYRQLPEEGLKFMVYLQKENIIDESGMPKERFSAEFPKEGPSILRIQQVVRGDSAAYFCASSHSAGAEAFFGQGTRLTVV.

J is TRBJ2-7 and V is TRBV28; 13 bases are a match to TRBD2. V trimming: 5 bases; J trimming: 6 bases; junction bases outside the gene matches: 7. The CDR3 is 15 amino acids. CDR1 and CDR2 from the germline V gene are MDHEN and SYDVKM. In DNA, the CDR3 is TGTGCCAGCAGTCCAGGACTAGCGGGAGTAGTCGAGCAGTACTTC. This codes for CASSPGLAGVVEQYF.

This clone is judged large (0.1 to 1%). V gene TRBV4-1 combines with J gene TRBJ1-1; tentative D call: TRBD1 (6 bases). CDR1 is MGHRA and CDR2 is YSYEKL in the germline V gene. The CDR3 sequence is 16 residues long. Trimming took off 0 bases at V and 2 bases at J, with 13 bases between the two ends. As DNA, the CDR3 is TGCGCCAGCAGCCAAGATCTGGCGACAGGAAACACTGAAGCTTTCTTT. Translation: CASSQDLATGNTEAFF.

The chain is built from TRBV29-1 and TRBJ2-7; 14 bases map to TRBD2. V shed 7 bases, J shed 2 bases, and the junction held 10 bases outside the gene matches. The CDR3 covers 16 residues. Germline lookup yields CDR1 SQVTM and CDR2 ANQGSEA. CDR3 in DNA: TGCAGCGCCCGGGGGACTAGCGGGAGAGGGACCTACGAGCAGTACTTC. Translation: CSARGTSGRGTYEQYF.

This chain joins TRBV19 and TRBJ1-5, with D hard to call. This CDR3 is built from 15 residues. Germline-derived CDR1 and CDR2 are LNHDA and SQIVND (reference sequence). With 3 bases removed from V and 0 bases from J, the gap between germline ends came to 9 bases. The CDR3 spells CASSIEVYSNQPQHF. In nucleotides, the CDR3 is TGTGCCAGTAGTATTGAGGTTTATAGCAATCAGCCCCAGCATTTT.